A selection of T cell receptor beta chains follows, all from one sample in a study of Ad26.COV2.S vaccination and SARS-CoV-2 variants. Generated by immunoSEQ multiplex PCR, the TCRdb table keeps only in-frame clones and is missing some. The repertoire consists of some 400,000 clones, with around 91% occurring once and the leading ten covering under 2%. Material: peripheral blood, obtained in a trial of Ad26.COV2.S vaccine versus placebo. All receptors derive from a person aged 18-65 years who received the Ad26.COV2.S COVID-19 vaccine or a placebo. Each CDR3 is given with its conserved first and last residue. Fields, in order: clone size, V gene, J gene, D gene, CDR3 protein, CDR3 DNA. A D gene is named only where the DNA matches it firmly. Clone size is not always given. Where it is, it says once, few, many or a class for expanded clones.

>once|TRBV4-3|TRBJ2-5|NA
CASSQDGGGRETQYF
TGCGCCAGCAGCCAAGATGGGGGCGGGAGAGAGACCCAGTACTTC
>NA|TRBV25-1|TRBJ2-1|TRBD2
CASSEYGGSGAYNEQFF
TGTGCCAGCAGTGAATACGGGGGTAGCGGGGCCTACAATGAGCAGTTCTTC
>NA|TRBV5-1|TRBJ1-4|NA
CASSPGSVYEKLFF
TGCGCCAGCAGCCCAGGGTCGGTTTACGAAAAACTGTTTTTT
>NA|TRBV10-3|TRBJ1-2|NA
CAISESMPRAHYGYTF
TGTGCCATCAGTGAGTCGATGCCCAGAGCCCACTATGGCTACACCTTC
>NA|TRBV6-5|TRBJ1-3|NA
CASSPGIGNTIYF
TGTGCCAGCAGTCCAGGGATAGGAAACACCATATATTTT
>NA|TRBV9|TRBJ2-7|NA
CASSVVLWDFHEQYF
TGTGCCAGCAGCGTAGTCCTTTGGGATTTCCACGAGCAGTACTTC
>NA|TRBV18|TRBJ2-7|TRBD2
CASSPPPTSGRAYEQYF
TGTGCCAGCTCACCACCCCCCACTAGCGGGAGGGCCTACGAGCAGTACTTC
>NA|TRBV27|TRBJ1-4|NA
CASRRKGEEKLFF
TGTGCCAGCAGGAGGAAGGGGGAAGAAAAACTGTTTTTT
>NA|TRBV6-5|TRBJ2-1|TRBD2
CASGNWAGGANEQFF
TGTGCCAGCGGCAACTGGGCGGGAGGGGCCAATGAGCAGTTCTTC
>NA|TRBV21-1|TRBJ2-1|NA
CASSKGGQGFSYNEQFF
TGTGCCAGCAGCAAAGGGGGACAGGGGTTCTCCTACAATGAGCAGTTCTTC
>once|TRBV5-1|TRBJ2-7|TRBD1
CASSFGTGATYEQYF
TGCGCCAGCAGCTTTGGGACAGGGGCCACCTACGAGCAGTACTTC
>once|TRBV5-4|TRBJ2-2|TRBD2
CASSQLAGGFTGELFF
TGTGCCAGCAGCCAGCTAGCGGGAGGGTTCACCGGGGAGCTGTTTTTT
>NA|TRBV18|TRBJ2-1|TRBD1
CASSLLTRDRDYNEQFF
TGTGCCAGCTCACTACTAACGAGGGACAGGGACTACAATGAGCAGTTCTTC
>NA|TRBV7-2|TRBJ2-3|TRBD1
CASSLGTGRDTQYF
TGTGCCAGCAGCCTAGGGACAGGGAGAGATACGCAGTATTTT
>NA|TRBV6-5|TRBJ2-1|NA
CASSPDWGAYNEQFF
TGTGCCAGCAGTCCTGACTGGGGAGCCTACAATGAGCAGTTCTTC
>NA|TRBV6-5|TRBJ2-7|TRBD2
CASSSWLAGFHEQYF
TGTGCCAGCAGTTCTTGGCTAGCGGGGTTTCACGAGCAGTACTTC
>NA|TRBV7-2|TRBJ2-1|TRBD2
CASSFFREGNEQFF
TGTGCCAGCAGCTTCTTTCGGGAGGGCAATGAGCAGTTCTTC
>NA|TRBV27|TRBJ2-7|NA
CATSPWGNEQYF
TGTGCCACCTCGCCCTGGGGCAACGAGCAGTACTTC
>NA|TRBV6-1|TRBJ1-1|NA
CASSEVTLNTEAFF
TGTGCCAGCAGTGAAGTTACCTTAAACACTGAAGCTTTCTTT
>NA|TRBV19|TRBJ2-1|NA
CASSKGNEQFF
TGTGCCAGTAGTAAGGGCAATGAGCAGTTCTTC
>few|TRBV4-2|TRBJ1-2|NA
CASSQTLQGGGGYTF
TGTGCCAGCAGCCAAACCCTACAGGGTGGGGGAGGCTACACCTTC
>NA|TRBV28|TRBJ1-5|TRBD1
CASTDWTGGSNQPQHF
TGTGCCAGCACCGACTGGACAGGGGGAAGCAATCAGCCCCAGCATTTT
>NA|TRBV18|TRBJ2-7|TRBD2
CASSPLPPSGSLPSYEQYF
TGTGCCAGCTCACCACTCCCCCCTAGCGGGAGCCTCCCCTCCTACGAGCAGTACTTC
>NA|TRBV19|TRBJ2-3|NA
CASSKRRDTLTDTQYF
TGTGCCAGTTCTAAACGCCGGGACACCCTCACAGATACGCAGTATTTT
>once|TRBV28|TRBJ1-5|NA
CSTLQYSNQPQHF
TGTTCCACGCTTCAATATAGCAATCAGCCCCAGCATTTT
>NA|TRBV5-1|TRBJ2-2|NA
CASSLGLAASTGELFF
TGCGCCAGCAGCTTGGGGTTAGCCGCCTCCACCGGGGAGCTGTTTTTT
>few|TRBV4-1|TRBJ2-7|TRBD2
CASSQEVLAGGPEQYF
TGCGCCAGCAGCCAAGAGGTCCTAGCGGGAGGGCCCGAGCAGTACTTC
>NA|TRBV28|TRBJ2-5|TRBD1
CASRNKWDSRKETQYF
TGTGCCAGCAGGAACAAGTGGGACAGTCGTAAAGAGACCCAGTACTTC
>NA|TRBV6-6|TRBJ1-1|TRBD1
CASSRGQLGTEAFF
TGTGCCAGCAGCCGGGGACAGTTGGGCACTGAAGCTTTCTTT
>NA|TRBV3-1/TRBV3-2|TRBJ2-1|TRBD2
CASSQGLAAYNEQFF
TGTGCCAGCAGCCAAGGGCTAGCGGCCTACAATGAGCAGTTCTTC
>NA|TRBV5-5|TRBJ1-4|TRBD1
CASTTGDRGVKLFF
TGTGCCAGCACGACAGGGGACCGGGGAGTTAAACTGTTTTTT
>once|TRBV24-1|TRBJ2-1|TRBD1
CATGTGPNEQFF
TGTGCCACCGGGACAGGCCCCAATGAGCAGTTCTTC
>NA|TRBV19|TRBJ1-1|TRBD1
CASRETGIEAFF
TGTGCCAGTAGGGAGACAGGGATTGAAGCTTTCTTT
>NA|TRBV28|TRBJ1-5|NA
CASSLVEGRGNQPQHF
TGTGCCAGCAGTTTAGTGGAGGGGAGAGGCAATCAGCCCCAGCATTTT
>NA|TRBV30|TRBJ2-7|NA
CAWNLLGGEQYF
TGTGCCTGGAATCTCCTAGGGGGCGAGCAGTACTTC
>NA|TRBV30|TRBJ2-3|TRBD2
CAWSLAGDTQYF
TGTGCCTGGAGCCTAGCGGGAGATACGCAGTATTTT
>NA|TRBV6-5|TRBJ1-5|TRBD1
CATSTGGGQPQHF
TGTGCCACTTCGACAGGGGGCGGCCAGCCCCAGCATTTT
>NA|TRBV30|TRBJ1-2|TRBD1
CAWRDRGWDYGYTF
TGTGCCTGGAGAGACAGGGGTTGGGACTATGGCTACACCTTC
>NA|TRBV4-1|TRBJ2-1|TRBD1
CASSQDDRTGTFSYEQFF
TGCGCCAGCAGCCAAGATGACAGGACAGGGACCTTTAGTTATGAGCAGTTCTTC
>NA|TRBV29-1|TRBJ2-7|NA
CSVEDLPGGGSSYEQYF
TGCAGCGTTGAAGATCTCCCCGGAGGGGGCAGCTCCTACGAGCAGTACTTC
>NA|TRBV4-1|TRBJ2-7|TRBD1
CASSQFWTGVYEQYF
TGCGCCAGCAGCCAATTCTGGACAGGAGTCTACGAGCAGTACTTC
>NA|TRBV9|TRBJ2-1|NA
CASSPPQRSYNEQFF
TGTGCCAGCAGCCCGCCCCAGCGGTCCTACAATGAGCAGTTCTTC
>NA|TRBV10-2|TRBJ2-1|TRBD2
CASGGLALHNEQFF
TGCGCCAGCGGGGGACTAGCGCTTCACAATGAGCAGTTCTTC
>NA|TRBV28|TRBJ1-4|NA
CASSLWAGASEKLFF
TGTGCCAGCAGTTTATGGGCAGGGGCGAGTGAAAAACTGTTTTTT
>NA|TRBV29-1|TRBJ2-7|NA
CSVRDRYEQYF
TGCAGCGTACGGGACCGCTACGAGCAGTACTTC
>NA|TRBV3-1/TRBV3-2|TRBJ2-7|TRBD1
CASSQRQGFSYEQYF
TGTGCCAGCAGCCAACGACAGGGCTTCTCCTACGAGCAGTACTTC